Listed here are 12 T cell receptor beta chains from one sample, sequenced in a study of blood T cell repertoires in COVID-19. The assay was immunoSEQ multiplex PCR, and TCRdb's table has in-frame clones only and misses some. Here the sample spans some 83,000 clones, about 90% being singletons. The sample comprised peripheral blood. These receptors came from an elderly man in a cohort sampled during active COVID-19.

The rearrangement joins TRBV5-6 to TRBJ2-2, with D hard to call. The ends were cut back, 0 bases at V and 4 bases at J, with 13 bases in the middle. The CDR3 spans 16 residues. Germline assignment: CDR1 SGHDT and CDR2 YYEEEE. As DNA, the CDR3 is TGTGCCAGCAGCTTGGTCGCGGTAGCTCCCACCGGGGAGCTGTTTTTT. Encoded protein: CASSLVAVAPTGELFF.

The genes are TRBV24-1 and TRBJ2-5, with TRBD1 matching 7 bases. CDR3 length equals 17 residues. V trimming: 3 bases; J trimming: 5 bases; junction bases outside the gene matches: 14. Germline V gene sequence: CDR1 KGHDR, CDR2 SFDVKD. In DNA, the CDR3 is TGTGCCACCAGTGATCCCAGTACAGGGGATATGGGGGAGACCCAGTACTTC. The encoded protein is CATSDPSTGDMGETQYF.

The chain is built from TRBV10-3 and TRBJ1-1; TRBD1 matches 7 bases. Germline values: CDR1 ENHRY, CDR2 SYGVKD. This CDR3 has 16 amino acids. After removal of 4 bases from V and 3 bases from J, the junction contained 11 bases not matched to a gene. For the CDR3, the DNA is TGTGCCATCAGTGGTCTGACAGGGACCTTGGACACTGAAGCTTTCTTT. Translating gives CAISGLTGTLDTEAFF.

This chain uses TRBV28 with TRBJ1-6; 7 positions match TRBD1. V lost 5 bases to trimming and J lost 14 bases; unmatched junction nucleotides: 3. The CDR3 covers 11 residues. Germline CDR1 reads MDHEN; CDR2 reads SYDVKM. This CDR3 is CASSPGTALHF. CDR3 nucleotide sequence: TGTGCCAGCAGTCCCGGGACAGCCCTCCACTTT.

The V and J genes are TRBV5-6 and TRBJ2-7, with 10 bases identical to TRBD1. CDR3 length: 14 amino acids. V was clipped by 4 bases and J by 2 bases; unmatched bases: 3. Germline-derived CDR1 and CDR2 are SGHDT and YYEEEE. DNA of the CDR3: TGTGCCAGCAGCCAGGGACAGGGGCCCTACGAGCAGTACGTC. Translating it yields CASSQGQGPYEQYV.

The CDR3 sequence is CASSPGGVRSNYGYTF. The CDR3 DNA is TGTGCCAGCAGCCCCGGGGGGGTTCGCTCTAACTATGGCTACACCTTC. This chain uses TRBV5-4 with TRBJ1-2; D is perhaps TRBD1 (5 bases). Germline CDR1 reads SGHNT; CDR2 reads YYREEE (reference sequence). This CDR3 has 16 residues. V was shortened by 4 bases and J by 0 bases, with 16 bases between the two germline ends.

Only one count was recorded for this clone. The genes are TRBV10-3 and TRBJ2-1; D might be TRBD2 (5 bases). The CDR3 is 12 residues long. Germline CDR1 ENHRY, CDR2 SYGVKD. Trimming pared 10 bases from V and 7 bases from J, leaving 14 bases between. CDR3 residues: CATQTTPNEQFF. The DNA for the CDR3 is TGTGCCACCCAGACTACCCCAAATGAGCAGTTCTTC.

This clone was recorded a few times. The J gene is TRBJ2-6, the V gene TRBV7-8; tentative D call: TRBD1 (6 bases). Trimming cost V 4 bases and J 0 bases, with 16 bases left between them. This CDR3 is 18 amino acids long. Germline V gene lookup returns CDR1 SGHVS and CDR2 FQNEAQ. The CDR3 DNA follows: TGTGCCAGCAGCTCCTGGGTGGGGGCTAGCTCTGGGGCCAACGTCCTGACTTTC. Its protein is CASSSWVGASSGANVLTF.

The J gene is TRBJ2-5, the V gene TRBV2, with 7 bases fitting TRBD2. The germline V gene encodes CDR1 SNHLY and CDR2 FYNNEI. V trimming: 2 bases; J trimming: 5 bases; junction bases outside the gene matches: 8. The CDR3 length is 15 residues. The CDR3 nucleotides read TGTGCCAGCAGTGAACTGAGGACTAGAGCGGAGACCCAGTACTTC. Protein product: CASSELRTRAETQYF.

V and J are TRBV14 and TRBJ2-7; 8 nucleotides line up with TRBD2. J was trimmed by 7 bases and V by 1 base; bases with no gene match: 3. CDR3 length equals 13 residues. Germline loops: CDR1 SGHDN, CDR2 FVKESK. The chain's CDR3 is CASSQVRGGEQYV. The CDR3 coding sequence is TGTGCCAGCAGCCAAGTACGGGGGGGAGAGCAGTACGTC.

The count of this clone is one. The V call is TRBV6-6, the J call TRBJ2-2, with 7 nucleotides matching TRBD1. V dropped 5 bases and J dropped 7; count of bases not matched to a gene: 13. The CDR3 extends over 16 amino acids. The germline CDR1 and CDR2 sequences are MNHNY and SVGAGI (reference sequence). CDR3 loop: CASSLPGNRGNGELFF. The CDR3, as DNA: TGTGCCAGCAGTCTCCCAGGAAACAGGGGTAACGGGGAGCTGTTTTTT.

The rearrangement links TRBV4-2 to TRBJ1-6, with D unresolved. V was clipped by 2 bases and J by 9 bases, with 20 bases between them. CDR1 is LGHNA and CDR2 is YNFKEQ in the germline V gene. The CDR3 is made up of 17 amino acids. CDR3 coding DNA: TGTGCCAGCAGCCAATTACGGCCGCCACTGGACTTTTCACCCCTCCACTTT. It translates to CASSQLRPPLDFSPLHF.